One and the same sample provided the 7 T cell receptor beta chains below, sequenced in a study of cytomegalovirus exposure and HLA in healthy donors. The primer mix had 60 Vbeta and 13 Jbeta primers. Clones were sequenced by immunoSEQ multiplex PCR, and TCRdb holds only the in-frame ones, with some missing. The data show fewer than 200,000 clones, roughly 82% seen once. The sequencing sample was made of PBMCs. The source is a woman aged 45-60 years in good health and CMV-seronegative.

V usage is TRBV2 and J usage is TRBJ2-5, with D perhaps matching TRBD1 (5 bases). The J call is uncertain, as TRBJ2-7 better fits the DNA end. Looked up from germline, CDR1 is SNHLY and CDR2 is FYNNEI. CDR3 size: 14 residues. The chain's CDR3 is CASSVEQGPYEQYF. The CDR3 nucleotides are TGTGCCAGCAGTGTGGAGCAGGGTCCCTACGAGCAGTACTTC.

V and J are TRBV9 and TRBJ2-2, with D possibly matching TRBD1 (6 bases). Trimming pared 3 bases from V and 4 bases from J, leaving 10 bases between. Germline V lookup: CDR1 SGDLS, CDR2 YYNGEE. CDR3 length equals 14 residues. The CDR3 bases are TGTGCCAGCAGCGCCGGGACATTCACCGGGGAGCTGTTTTTT. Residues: CASSAGTFTGELFF. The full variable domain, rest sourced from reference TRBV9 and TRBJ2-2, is DSGVTQTPKHLITATGQRVTLRCSPRSGDLSVYWYQQSLDQGLQFLIQYYNGEERAKGNILERFSAQQFPDLHSELNLSSLELGDSALYFCASSAGTFTGELFFGEGSRLTVL.

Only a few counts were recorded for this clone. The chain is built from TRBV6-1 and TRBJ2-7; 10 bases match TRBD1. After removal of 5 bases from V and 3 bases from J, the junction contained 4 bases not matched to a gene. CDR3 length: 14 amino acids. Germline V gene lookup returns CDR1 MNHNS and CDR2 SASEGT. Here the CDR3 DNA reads TGTGCCAGCAGTTGGGACAGGGGTCACTACGAGCAGTACTTC. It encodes CASSWDRGHYEQYF.

DNA for the CDR3: TGCGCCAGCAGCCATGAAATGGGGCTGGAGCAGTACTTC. Translation gives CASSHEMGLEQYF. This sequence joins TRBV4-3 and TRBJ2-7; maybe TRBD1 (5 bases). The CDR3 length is 13 residues. In germline, CDR1 is LGHNA, CDR2 YSLEER. V lost 3 bases and J 7 bases, leaving 13 bases between the germline ends.

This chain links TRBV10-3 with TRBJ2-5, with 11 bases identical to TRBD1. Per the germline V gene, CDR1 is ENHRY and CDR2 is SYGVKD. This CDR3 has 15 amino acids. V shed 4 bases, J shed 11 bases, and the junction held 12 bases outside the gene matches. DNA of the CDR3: TGTGCCATCAGTGGGGGACAGGGGGAATGGGTTGAGCAGTACTTC. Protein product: CAISGGQGEWVEQYF.

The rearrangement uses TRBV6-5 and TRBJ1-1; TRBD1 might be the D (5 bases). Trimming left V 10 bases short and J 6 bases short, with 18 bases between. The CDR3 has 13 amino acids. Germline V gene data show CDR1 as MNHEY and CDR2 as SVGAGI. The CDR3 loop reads CATARQGLAEAFF. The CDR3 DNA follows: TGTGCCACCGCCCGGCAGGGTTTGGCTGAAGCTTTCTTT.

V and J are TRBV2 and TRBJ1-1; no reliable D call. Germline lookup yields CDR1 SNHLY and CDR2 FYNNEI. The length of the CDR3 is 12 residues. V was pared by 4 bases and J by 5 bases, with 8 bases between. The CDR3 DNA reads TGTGCCAGCAGTGGAGTGATGACTGAAGCTTTCTTT. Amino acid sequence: CASSGVMTEAFF.